Sequencing of this T cell receptor (beta chain) was carried out in a study of blood T cell repertoires in COVID-19. Authors' analysis steps: Reference gene primers were amplified, and this amplification served to estimate nucleated cell counts. Measured with immunoSEQ multiplex PCR; TCRdb has only the in-frame clones, and not every one. D and trimming were read from the DNA, whereas the V and J calls and clone size are those reported in that table. The data contain about 120,000 clones, just over 90% of them singletons. The J segment lost 2 bases and the V segment lost 3 bases, leaving 4 bases of the junction unmatched. Germline loops: CDR1 SGHTA, CDR2 FQGNSA. There are 14 residues in the CDR3.

Sequencing input: peripheral blood. This chain uses TRBV7-2 with TRBJ2-7; TRBD1 agrees at 7 bases. This receptor was identified in a human donor with active COVID-19. The donor label of this sample is uncertain. CDR3 region: CASSFDREAYEQYF. In DNA, the CDR3 is TGTGCCAGCAGCTTCGACAGGGAAGCCTACGAGCAGTACTTC.